The 7 T cell receptor beta chains listed next were all sequenced from one sample in a study of regulatory T cells in long-lasting Graves disease. Sample time point: persistent/refractory GD, antithyroid drugs over 5 years with positive TRAb. Following extraction of RNA from PBMCs, that RNA was used to make the TCR library. Investigators prepared the TCR beta libraries by applying iRepertoire HTBI primers and Arm-PCR of CDR3 regions. TCRdb re-analysed the multiplex PCR reads in MiXCR, keeping a single row per CDR3 protein. The top ten hold around 20% of the sample, which has some 370,000 distinct CDR3 sequences, around 21% seen once. The sample in question was peripheral blood mononuclear cells (PBMCs), obtained when the disease was refractory, from a patient treated with antithyroid drugs. The receptors were sampled from a female donor with Graves disease.

This clonotype has ten or more counts. CDR3 region: CASSLSAGLIHEQYF. CDR3 nucleotides: TGTGCCAGCAGCTTATCGGCAGGATTGATCCACGAGCAGTACTTC. The chain links TRBV7-9 to TRBJ2-7; D gene unclear. Trimming cost V 2 bases and J 5 bases, with 16 bases left between them. CDR3 size: 15 residues. Per the germline V gene, CDR1 is SEHNR and CDR2 is FQNEAQ (reference sequence).

This clonotype was detected a few times. V is TRBV6-1 and J is TRBJ1-2; D is perhaps TRBD1 (6 bases). The CDR3 is 16 amino acids. Germline V lookup: CDR1 MNHNS, CDR2 SASEGT. V was cut by 7 bases and J by 6 bases, with 24 bases left in between. The DNA for the CDR3 is TGTGCCAGCATCCCCCGGGAGGCAGGGGCTAAGGATGGCTACACCTTC. As protein: CASIPREAGAKDGYTF.

This clonotype was counted at least ten times. This sequence joins TRBV5-5 and TRBJ2-5, with D perhaps TRBD2 (5 bases). The ends were cut back, 0 bases at V and 7 bases at J, with 13 bases in the middle. CDR1 and CDR2 from the germline V gene are SGHKS and YYEKEE (reference sequence). This CDR3 comprises 14 residues. The chain's CDR3 is CASSLVQTGGTQYF. For the CDR3, the DNA is TGTGCCAGCAGCTTGGTACAAACCGGAGGGACCCAGTACTTC. The full variable domain, with the rest looked up from reference TRBV5-5 and TRBJ2-5, is DAGVTQSPTHLIKTRGQQVTLRCSPISGHKSVSWYQQVLGQGPQFIFQYYEKEERGRGNFPDRFSARQFPNYSSELNVNALLLGDSALYLCASSLVQTGGTQYFGPGTRLLVL.

V and J are TRBV7-2 and TRBJ1-5, with D maybe TRBD1 (6 bases). The CDR3 loop spans 15 amino acids. Deletions cut 2 bases from V and 3 bases from J, with 11 bases between. CDR1 SGHTA and CDR2 FQGNSA come from the germline V gene. The CDR3 DNA reads TGTGCCAGCAGCTTATTCCAGGGGTTCAATCAGCCCCAGCATTTT. Translation: CASSLFQGFNQPQHF.

The chain carries TRBV12-3 or TRBV12-4 and TRBJ2-2; 9 bases are a match to TRBD1. The CDR3 sequence is 16 residues long. The J segment lost 7 bases and the V segment lost 5 bases, leaving 11 bases of the junction unmatched. The DNA of the CDR3 is TGTGCCAGCAGTCTGCTGAGGGGACAGGGAAACGGGGAGCTGTTTTTT. It yields the protein CASSLLRGQGNGELFF.

This clonotype was observed a few times. CDR3 region: CSATTEGYTF. CDR3 coding DNA: TGCAGCGCAACGACAGAGGGCTACACCTTC. The chain links TRBV29-1 to TRBJ1-2; D possibly corresponds to TRBD1 (5 bases). This CDR3 has 10 amino acids. The germline gives CDR1 SQVTM, CDR2 ANQGSEA. Trimming cost V 7 bases and J 8 bases, with 11 bases left between them.

The chain has TRBV30 and TRBJ1-5; 10 nucleotides line up with TRBD1. The CDR3 sequence is 14 residues long. After removal of 5 bases from V and 4 bases from J, the junction contained 5 bases not matched to a gene. In germline, CDR1 is GTSNPN, CDR2 SVGIG (reference sequence). CDR3 DNA sequence: TGTGCCTGGTCCCGGGACAGGGGTAATCAGCCCCAGCATTTT. This sequence encodes CAWSRDRGNQPQHF. The full variable domain, in which reference TRBV30 and TRBJ1-5 provide the parts outside the CDR3, is SQTIHQWPATLVQPVGSPLSLECTVEGTSNPNLYWYRQAAGRGLQLLFYSVGIGQISSEVPQNLSASRPQDRQFILSSKKLLLSDSGFYLCAWSRDRGNQPQHFGDGTRLSIL.